In its sample, the clone carrying this T cell receptor beta chain was seen a few times. Its matching antigen is unknown. The CDR3 consists of 13 residues. CDR1 SEHNR and CDR2 FQNEAQ come from the germline V gene (reference sequence). J was trimmed by 5 bases and V by 6 bases; bases with no gene match: 6. The sample comes from a study of T-cell memory formation after mild COVID-19. As for the study in general: The TCR clusters were mostly specific to one donor.

After 5'RACE with constant-segment primers, TCR alpha and TCR beta cDNA libraries carrying sample barcodes and UMIs were obtained. TCRdb used MiXCR to reprocess the 5' RACE reads, holding one entry per CDR3 protein. Here the sample spans fewer than 400,000 distinct CDR3 sequences, around a sixth being singletons. Broader study findings: Whereas later expanders leaned CD4+, clones contracting day 15 to 85 showed a balanced CD4/CD8 makeup. Mainly in CM and EM were contracting CD4+ clones; CD8+ were in EMRA.

The source material was PBMCs or a T cell subset sorted from them (not recorded which). This rearrangement joins TRBV7-9 to TRBJ2-5; 7 bases agree with TRBD2. The sequence came from a man aged 18 to 35 who had mild COVID-19 (a few samples of this study predate the infection). Cell type and time point are not known. The CDR3 region has the DNA TGTGCCAGCAGGTCTAGGGGAGGGGAGACCCAGTACTTC. Its translation: CASRSRGGETQYF.